A single sample is the source of the 16 T cell receptor beta chains below, sequenced in a study of vaccination effects on CD4 cells after COVID-19. For these receptors, no antigen is known. Subsequent to ten to eleven days of culture, CD4+ T cells were isolated. The method was immunoSEQ multiplex PCR; TCRdb's version includes in-frame clones alone and lacks a portion of them. This table holds 50,000 to 70,000 clones, 72% found once. Sample: CD4+ T cells from PBMCs cultured without peptide, taken before COVID-19 vaccination. Receptor source: a human donor who had a prior SARS-CoV-2 infection.

This clone was observed a single time. The junction departs from the called germline gene at one end, perhaps through a read error. V usage is TRBV6-1 and J usage is TRBJ2-7; 8 nucleotides line up with TRBD1. CDR1 and CDR2 (germline): MNHNS, SASEGT. The CDR3 consists of 13 residues. The CDR3 sequence: CASSEASWDRNHF. CDR3 in DNA: TGTGCCAGCAGTGAAGCGTCCTGGGACAGGAACCACTTC.

V usage is TRBV24-1 and J usage is TRBJ2-1; D perhaps matches TRBD1 (7 bases). The CDR3 contains 16 residues. Germline CDR1 is KGHDR and CDR2 is SFDVKD. Trimming pared 2 bases from V and 4 bases from J, leaving 14 bases between. CDR3 protein: CATSDSQGGQYNEQFF. CDR3 nucleotide sequence: TGTGCCACCAGTGATTCCCAGGGGGGTCAATACAATGAGCAGTTCTTC.

V is TRBV20-1 and J is TRBJ1-2; D call uncertain. Germline V gene lookup returns CDR1 DFQATT and CDR2 SNEGSKA (reference sequence). The CDR3 runs 9 residues. The CDR3: CISDGGYTF. Here the CDR3 DNA reads TGCATTTCCGACGGTGGCTACACCTTC.

The gene calls are TRBV12-5 and TRBJ1-5; D might be TRBD1 (6 bases). Germline V gene lookup returns CDR1 LGHNT and CDR2 FRNRAP. The V end lost 4 bases, the J end lost 3 bases, and 13 bases lay between the germline ends. The CDR3 spans 15 residues. The CDR3 protein is CASGSLGGDNQPQHF. DNA for the CDR3: TGTGCTAGTGGTTCTTTAGGGGGGGACAATCAGCCCCAGCATTTT.

In its sample, this clone was seen a few times. The gene calls are TRBV6-4 and TRBJ2-1; 9 bases agree with TRBD2. CDR3 length: 13 amino acids. CDR1 and CDR2 from the germline V gene are MRHNA and SNTAGT. J was trimmed by 10 bases and V by 3 bases; bases with no gene match: 4. CDR3 in DNA: TGTGCCAGCAGTGAGCGGGAGGGCCTCGAGCAGTTCTTC. Translated, it gives CASSEREGLEQFF.

This rearrangement joins TRBV29-1 to TRBJ1-2; the D gene is possibly TRBD1 (5 bases). This CDR3 region has 11 residues. Germline V gene lookup returns CDR1 SQVTM and CDR2 ANQGSEA. V was cut by 7 bases and J by 7 bases, with 13 bases left in between. CDR3 coding DNA: TGCAGCGCGTGGGGGGGGAGTGGCTACACCTTC. It is translated as CSAWGGSGYTF. Based on the CDR3 plus reference TRBV29-1 and TRBJ1-2, the full variable domain is SAVISQKPSRDICQRGTSLTIQCQVDSQVTMMFWYRQQPGQSLTLIATANQGSEATYESGFVIDKFPISRPNLTFSTLTVSNMSPEDSSIYLCSAWGGSGYTFGSGTRLTVV.

This chain uses TRBV18 with TRBJ2-1; perhaps TRBD1 as D (6 bases). CDR1 is KGHSH, CDR2 LQKENI, per germline. The CDR3 has 14 amino acids. Deletions cut 4 bases from V and 8 bases from J, with 15 bases between. The CDR3 DNA reads as TGTGCCAGCTCACACTCGACAGGCCCCCATGAGCAGTTCTTC. Protein sequence: CASSHSTGPHEQFF.

This chain links TRBV6-5 with TRBJ2-7; the D gene is possibly TRBD1 (6 bases). V was clipped by 6 bases and J by 4 bases, with 16 bases between them. CDR3 size: 14 residues. The germline V gene encodes CDR1 MNHEY and CDR2 SVGAGI. In DNA form, the CDR3 reads TGTGCCAGCAGGAAGACGACGCAGGGGTACGAGCAGTACTTC. It codes for CASRKTTQGYEQYF.

This clone was picked up a small number of times. In nucleotides, the CDR3 is TGTGCCAGCAGCGACCAATCGGTCGGGGAGCTGTTTTTT. This codes for CASSDQSVGELFF. The V call is TRBV9, the J call TRBJ2-2; D ambiguous. Trimming took off 3 bases at V and 7 bases at J, with 10 bases between the two ends. Germline CDR1 reads SGDLS; CDR2 reads YYNGEE. The CDR3 loop spans 13 amino acids.

This chain links TRBV4-1 with TRBJ2-7; D is uncertain. The CDR3 consists of 14 residues. Germline V gene lookup returns CDR1 MGHRA and CDR2 YSYEKL. V dropped 0 bases and J dropped 2 bases, with 8 bases sitting between them. CDR3 nucleotide sequence: TGCGCCAGCAGCCAAGAGGCAGATACCTACGAGCAGTACTTC. It encodes CASSQEADTYEQYF.

J is TRBJ1-5 and V is TRBV2; D perhaps matches TRBD1 (5 bases). Germline V gene sequence: CDR1 SNHLY, CDR2 FYNNEI. The CDR3 has 15 amino acids. Trimming shortened V by 0 bases and J by 5 bases, and 11 bases separated the two germline ends. The DNA of the CDR3 is TGTGCCAGCAGTGAAGCGCAAAAGGGGCATCAGCCCCAGCATTTT. This codes for CASSEAQKGHQPQHF.

This clone has just one count. V gene TRBV6-5 combines with J gene TRBJ2-7, with 11 bases lining up with TRBD2. The CDR3 has 14 amino acids. CDR1 and CDR2 (germline): MNHEY, SVGAGI. V lost 6 bases and J lost 7; bases outside the gene matches: 8. The CDR3 sequence is CASSISGGAWEQYF. DNA of the CDR3: TGTGCCAGCAGCATTAGCGGGGGGGCCTGGGAGCAGTACTTC.

This clone was seen only a few times. This sequence joins TRBV7-9 and TRBJ2-3; 8 bases match TRBD1. CDR1 SEHNR and CDR2 FQNEAQ come from the germline V gene (reference sequence). J was trimmed by 4 bases and V by 5 bases; bases with no gene match: 11. The length of the CDR3 is 16 residues. The CDR3 here is CASSDPIRGRADTQYF. The CDR3 coding sequence is TGTGCCAGCAGCGACCCCATCAGGGGGCGTGCAGATACGCAGTATTTT.

The chain recombines TRBV2 with TRBJ2-5; tentative D call: TRBD1 (6 bases). The germline CDR1 and CDR2 sequences are SNHLY and FYNNEI. This CDR3 contains 14 residues. The V gene lost 6 bases and the J gene lost 1 base, with 12 bases spanning the gap. The CDR3 region is CASSVTGSQETQYF. In nucleotides, the CDR3 is TGTGCCAGCAGCGTTACAGGGTCCCAAGAGACCCAGTACTTC.

This chain joins TRBV29-1 and TRBJ2-5; 9 nucleotides match TRBD2. Per the germline V gene, CDR1 is SQVTM and CDR2 is ANQGSEA. With 6 bases clipped from V and 2 bases from J, the junction kept 1 base outside the gene matches. This CDR3 spans 12 amino acids. Written as DNA, the CDR3 is TGCAGCGTAACTAGCGGGCAAGAGACCCAGTACTTC. Translation: CSVTSGQETQYF.

The rearrangement uses TRBV19 and TRBJ2-1; TRBD2 might be the D (6 bases). With 5 bases removed from V and 8 bases from J, the gap between germline ends came to 16 bases. Germline V CDR1 and CDR2: LNHDA, SQIVND (reference sequence). CDR3 size: 14 residues. CDR3 residues: CASSPPLAWHEQFF. The CDR3 DNA reads as TGTGCCAGTAGTCCACCTCTAGCGTGGCATGAGCAGTTCTTC.